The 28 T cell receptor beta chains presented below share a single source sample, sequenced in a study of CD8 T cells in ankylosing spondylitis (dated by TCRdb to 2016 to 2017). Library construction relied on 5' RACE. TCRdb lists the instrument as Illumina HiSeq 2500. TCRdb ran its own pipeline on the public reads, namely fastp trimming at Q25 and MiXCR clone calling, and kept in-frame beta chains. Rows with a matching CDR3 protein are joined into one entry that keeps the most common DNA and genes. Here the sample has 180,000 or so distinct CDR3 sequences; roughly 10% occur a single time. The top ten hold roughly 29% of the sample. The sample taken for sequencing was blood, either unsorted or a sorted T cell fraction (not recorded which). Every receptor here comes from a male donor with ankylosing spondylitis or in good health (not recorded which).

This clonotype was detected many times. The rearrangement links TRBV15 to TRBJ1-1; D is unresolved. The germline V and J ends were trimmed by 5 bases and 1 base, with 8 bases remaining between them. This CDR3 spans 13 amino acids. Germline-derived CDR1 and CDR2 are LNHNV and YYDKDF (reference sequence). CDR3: CATSPLRNTEAFF. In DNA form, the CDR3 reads TGTGCCACCAGCCCCCTCCGGAACACTGAAGCTTTCTTT.

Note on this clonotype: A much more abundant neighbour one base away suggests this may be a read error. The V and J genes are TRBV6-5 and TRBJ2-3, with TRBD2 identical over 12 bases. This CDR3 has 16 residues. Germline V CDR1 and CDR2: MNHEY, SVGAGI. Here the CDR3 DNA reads TGTGCCACCAGTTACTATCGGACTAGCGGGGCAGATACGCAGTATTTT. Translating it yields CATSYYRTSGADTQYF.

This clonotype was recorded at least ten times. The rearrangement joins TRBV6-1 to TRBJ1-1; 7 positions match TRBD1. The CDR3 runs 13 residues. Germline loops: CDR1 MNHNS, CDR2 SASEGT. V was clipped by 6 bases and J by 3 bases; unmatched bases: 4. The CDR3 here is CASRATGHTEAFF. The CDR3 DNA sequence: TGTGCCAGCAGGGCGACAGGGCACACTGAAGCTTTCTTT.

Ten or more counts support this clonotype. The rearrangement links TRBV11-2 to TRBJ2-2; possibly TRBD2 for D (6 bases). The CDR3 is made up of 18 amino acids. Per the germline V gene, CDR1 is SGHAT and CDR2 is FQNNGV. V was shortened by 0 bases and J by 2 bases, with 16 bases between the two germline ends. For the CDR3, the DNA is TGTGCCAGCAGCTTAGATGGAGGGATCGCAGCCAACACCGGGGAGCTGTTTTTT. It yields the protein CASSLDGGIAANTGELFF.

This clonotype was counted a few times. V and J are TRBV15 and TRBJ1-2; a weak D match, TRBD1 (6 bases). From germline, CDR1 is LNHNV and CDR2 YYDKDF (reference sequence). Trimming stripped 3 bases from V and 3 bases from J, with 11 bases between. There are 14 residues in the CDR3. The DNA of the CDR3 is TGTGCCACCAGCAGGGCTGGGGGCTACTATGGCTACACCTTC. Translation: CATSRAGGYYGYTF.

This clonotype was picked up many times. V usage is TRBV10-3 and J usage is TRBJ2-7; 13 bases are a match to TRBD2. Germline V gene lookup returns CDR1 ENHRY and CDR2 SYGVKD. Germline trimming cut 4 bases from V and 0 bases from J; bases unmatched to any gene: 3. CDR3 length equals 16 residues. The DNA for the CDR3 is TGTGCCATCAGTGGGACTAGCGGGAGAAGCTCCTACGAGCAGTACTTC. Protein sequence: CAISGTSGRSSYEQYF.

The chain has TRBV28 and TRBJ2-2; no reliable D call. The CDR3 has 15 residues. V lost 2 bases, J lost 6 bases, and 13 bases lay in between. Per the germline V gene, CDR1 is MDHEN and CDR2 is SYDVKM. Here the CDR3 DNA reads TGTGCCAGCAGTTTAATTCCTACTTTGGCCGGGGAGCTGTTTTTT. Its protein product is CASSLIPTLAGELFF.

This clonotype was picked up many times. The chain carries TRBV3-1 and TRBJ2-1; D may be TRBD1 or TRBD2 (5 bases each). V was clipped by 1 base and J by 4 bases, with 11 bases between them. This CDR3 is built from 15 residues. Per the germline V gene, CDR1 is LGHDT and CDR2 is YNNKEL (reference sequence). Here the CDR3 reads CASSQAGTGYNEQFF. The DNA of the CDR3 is TGTGCCAGCAGCCAAGCCGGGACGGGATACAATGAGCAGTTCTTC.

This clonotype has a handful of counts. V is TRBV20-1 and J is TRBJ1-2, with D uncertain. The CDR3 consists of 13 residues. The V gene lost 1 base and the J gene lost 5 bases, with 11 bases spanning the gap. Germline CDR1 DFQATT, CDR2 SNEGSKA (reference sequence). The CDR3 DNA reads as TGCAGTGCTAGAGTTCGTACAGAGTATGGCTACACCTTC. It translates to CSARVRTEYGYTF.

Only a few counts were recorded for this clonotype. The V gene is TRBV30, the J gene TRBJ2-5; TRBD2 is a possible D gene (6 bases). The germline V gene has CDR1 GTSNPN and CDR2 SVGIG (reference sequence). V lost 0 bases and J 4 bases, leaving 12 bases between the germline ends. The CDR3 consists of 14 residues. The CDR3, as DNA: TGTGCCTGGAGTGTACGGAGGGTCGGAGAGACCCAGTACTTC. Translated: CAWSVRRVGETQYF.

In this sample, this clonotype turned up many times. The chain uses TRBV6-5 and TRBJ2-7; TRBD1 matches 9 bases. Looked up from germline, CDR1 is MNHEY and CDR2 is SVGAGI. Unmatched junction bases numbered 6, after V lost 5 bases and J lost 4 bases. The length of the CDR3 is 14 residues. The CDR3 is CASSIQGAGYEQYF. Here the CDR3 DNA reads TGTGCCAGCAGTATACAGGGGGCAGGGTACGAGCAGTACTTC.

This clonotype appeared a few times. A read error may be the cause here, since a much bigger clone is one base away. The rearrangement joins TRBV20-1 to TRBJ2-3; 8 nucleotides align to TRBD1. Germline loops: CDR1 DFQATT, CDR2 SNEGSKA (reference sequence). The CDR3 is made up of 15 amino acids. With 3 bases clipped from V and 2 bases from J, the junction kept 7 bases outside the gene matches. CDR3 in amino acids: CSASSTGVLTDTQYF. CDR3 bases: TGCAGTGCTAGTTCGACAGGGGTCCTCACAGATACGCAGTATTTT.

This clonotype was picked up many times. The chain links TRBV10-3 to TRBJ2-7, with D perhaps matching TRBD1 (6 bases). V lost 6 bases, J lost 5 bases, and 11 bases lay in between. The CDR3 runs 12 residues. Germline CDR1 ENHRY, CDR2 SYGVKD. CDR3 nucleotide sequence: TGTGCCATCAGGCGACAGGAGGACGAGCAGTACTTC. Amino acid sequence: CAIRRQEDEQYF.

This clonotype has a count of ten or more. CDR3 in amino acids: CASSLAGNGYTF. The CDR3 bases are TGCGCCAGCAGCTTGGCCGGGAATGGCTACACCTTC. The V and J genes are TRBV5-1 and TRBJ1-2; no definite D call. Deletions cut 0 bases from V and 6 bases from J, with 6 bases between. The CDR3 sequence is 12 residues long. The V gene's germline CDR1 is SGHRS and CDR2 YFSETQ. Full variable domain (outside the CDR3, taken from reference TRBV5-1 and TRBJ1-2): KAGVTQTPRYLIKTRGQQVTLSCSPISGHRSVSWYQQTPGQGLQFLFEYFSETQRNKGNFPGRFSGRQFSNSRSEMNVSTLELGDSALYLCASSLAGNGYTFGSGTRLTVV.

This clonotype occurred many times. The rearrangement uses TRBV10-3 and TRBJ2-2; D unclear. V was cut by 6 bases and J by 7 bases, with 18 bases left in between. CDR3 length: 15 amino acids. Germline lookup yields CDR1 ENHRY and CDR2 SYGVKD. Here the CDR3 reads CAISFSDGNSGELFF. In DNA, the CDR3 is TGTGCCATCAGCTTTTCGGACGGTAATAGCGGGGAGCTGTTTTTT.

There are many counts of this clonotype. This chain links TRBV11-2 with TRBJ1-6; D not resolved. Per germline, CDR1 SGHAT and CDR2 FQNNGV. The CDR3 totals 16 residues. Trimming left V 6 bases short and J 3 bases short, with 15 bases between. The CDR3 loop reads CASSFGWAGYNSPLHF. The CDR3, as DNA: TGTGCCAGCAGTTTTGGGTGGGCAGGCTATAATTCACCCCTCCACTTT.

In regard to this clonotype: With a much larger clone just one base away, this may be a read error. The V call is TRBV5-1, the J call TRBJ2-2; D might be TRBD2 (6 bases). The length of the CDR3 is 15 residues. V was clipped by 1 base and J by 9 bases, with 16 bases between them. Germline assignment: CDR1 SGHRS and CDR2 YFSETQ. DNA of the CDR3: TGCGCCAGCAGCTTGTTGTCAGGAGGGCCCTGGGAGCTGTTTTTT. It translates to CASSLLSGGPWELFF.

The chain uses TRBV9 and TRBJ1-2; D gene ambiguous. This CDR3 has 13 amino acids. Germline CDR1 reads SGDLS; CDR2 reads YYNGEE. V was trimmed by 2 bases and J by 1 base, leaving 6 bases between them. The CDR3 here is CASSVGVNYGYTF. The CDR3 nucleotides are TGTGCCAGCAGCGTTGGCGTTAACTATGGCTACACCTTC.

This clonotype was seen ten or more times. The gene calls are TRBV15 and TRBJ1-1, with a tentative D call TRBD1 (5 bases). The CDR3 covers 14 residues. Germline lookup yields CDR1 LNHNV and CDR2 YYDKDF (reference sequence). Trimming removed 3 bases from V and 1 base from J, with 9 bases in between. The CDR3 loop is CATSSPDKNTEAFF. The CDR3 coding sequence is TGTGCCACCAGCAGCCCGGACAAGAACACTGAAGCTTTCTTT.

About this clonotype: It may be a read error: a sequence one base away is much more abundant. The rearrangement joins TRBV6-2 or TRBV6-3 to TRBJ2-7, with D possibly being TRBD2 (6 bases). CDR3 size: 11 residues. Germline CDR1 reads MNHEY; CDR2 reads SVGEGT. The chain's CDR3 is CASAGSCEQYF. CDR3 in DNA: TGTGCCAGCGCGGGATCCTGCGAGCAGTACTTC.

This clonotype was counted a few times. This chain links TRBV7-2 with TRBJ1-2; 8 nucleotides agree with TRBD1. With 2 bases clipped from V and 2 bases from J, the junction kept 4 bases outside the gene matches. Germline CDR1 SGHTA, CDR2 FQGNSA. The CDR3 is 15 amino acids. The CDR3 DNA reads TGTGCCAGCAGCTTACCAGGGGGCATAAACTATGGCTACACCTTC. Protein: CASSLPGGINYGYTF.

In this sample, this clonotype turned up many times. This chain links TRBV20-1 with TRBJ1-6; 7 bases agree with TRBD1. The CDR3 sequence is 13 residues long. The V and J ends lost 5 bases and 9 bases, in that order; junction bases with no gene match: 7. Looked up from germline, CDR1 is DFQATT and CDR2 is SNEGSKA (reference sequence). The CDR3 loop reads CSAHRGLGSPLHF. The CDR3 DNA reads TGCAGTGCTCACAGGGGTTTGGGTTCACCCCTCCACTTT.

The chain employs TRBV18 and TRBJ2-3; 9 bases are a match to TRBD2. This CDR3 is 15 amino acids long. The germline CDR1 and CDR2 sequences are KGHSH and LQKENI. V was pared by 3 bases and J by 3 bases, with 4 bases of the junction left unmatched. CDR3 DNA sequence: TGTGCCAGCTCACCGGCGGGAGGGCCTACAGATACGCAGTATTTT. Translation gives CASSPAGGPTDTQYF.

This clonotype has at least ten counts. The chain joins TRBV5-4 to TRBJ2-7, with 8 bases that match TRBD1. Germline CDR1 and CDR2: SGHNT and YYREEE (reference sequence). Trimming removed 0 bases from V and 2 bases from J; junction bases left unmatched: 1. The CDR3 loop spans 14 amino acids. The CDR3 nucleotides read TGTGCCAGCAGCTTGGCACAGGGGGCCTACGAGCAGTACTTC. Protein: CASSLAQGAYEQYF.

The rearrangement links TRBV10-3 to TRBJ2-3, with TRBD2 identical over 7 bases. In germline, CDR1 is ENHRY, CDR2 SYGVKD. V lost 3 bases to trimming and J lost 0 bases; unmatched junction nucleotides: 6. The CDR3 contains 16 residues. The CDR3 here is CAISDGGDGSTDTQYF. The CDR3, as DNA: TGTGCCATCAGTGATGGGGGGGACGGAAGCACAGATACGCAGTATTTT.

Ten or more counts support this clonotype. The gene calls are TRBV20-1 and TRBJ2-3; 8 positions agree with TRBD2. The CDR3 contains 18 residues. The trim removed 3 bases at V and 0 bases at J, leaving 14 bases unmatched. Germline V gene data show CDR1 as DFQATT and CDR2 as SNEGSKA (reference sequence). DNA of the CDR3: TGCAGTGCTAGGGACTTTCAACTAGCGGAGAGAAGCACAGATACGCAGTATTTT. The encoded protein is CSARDFQLAERSTDTQYF.

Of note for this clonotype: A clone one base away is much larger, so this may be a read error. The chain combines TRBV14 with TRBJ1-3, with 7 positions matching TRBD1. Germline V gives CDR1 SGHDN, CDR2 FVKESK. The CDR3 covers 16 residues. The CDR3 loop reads CAGSKHRGISGNTIYF. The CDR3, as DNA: TGTGCCGGCAGCAAACACAGGGGCATCTCTGGAAACACCATATATTTT.

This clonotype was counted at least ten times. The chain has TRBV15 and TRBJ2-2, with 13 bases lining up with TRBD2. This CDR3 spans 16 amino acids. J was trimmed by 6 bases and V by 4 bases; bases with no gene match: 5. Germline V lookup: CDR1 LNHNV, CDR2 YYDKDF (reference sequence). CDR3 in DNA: TGTGCCACCAGCACGGGACTAGCGGGAAAGGCCGGGGAGCTGTTTTTT. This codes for CATSTGLAGKAGELFF.